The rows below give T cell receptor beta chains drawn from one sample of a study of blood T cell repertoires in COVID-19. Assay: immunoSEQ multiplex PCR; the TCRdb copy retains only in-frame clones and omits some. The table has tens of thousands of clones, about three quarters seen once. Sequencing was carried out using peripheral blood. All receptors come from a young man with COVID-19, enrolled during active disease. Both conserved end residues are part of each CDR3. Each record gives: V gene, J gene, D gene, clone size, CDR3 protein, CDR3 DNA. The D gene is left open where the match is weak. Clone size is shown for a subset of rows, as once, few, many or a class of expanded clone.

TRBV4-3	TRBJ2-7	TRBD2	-	CASSQGLDRRYEQYF	TGCGCCAGCAGCCAGGGACTAGACAGACGCTACGAGCAGTACTTC
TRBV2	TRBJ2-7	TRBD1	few	CASSGGTGVHEQYF	TGTGCCAGCAGTGGGGGAACAGGGGTCCACGAGCAGTACTTC
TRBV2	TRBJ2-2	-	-	CATRTNTGELFF	TGTGCCACCCGGACAAACACCGGGGAGCTGTTTTTT
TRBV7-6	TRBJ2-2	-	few	CASSLAFGGSAGTGELFF	TGTGCCAGCAGCTTAGCGTTCGGTGGTAGCGCCGGGACCGGGGAGCTGTTTTTT
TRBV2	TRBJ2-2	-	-	CASSLSGPGGELFF	TGTGCCAGCAGTCTTAGCGGTCCGGGGGGGGAGCTGTTTTTT
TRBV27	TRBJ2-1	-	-	CASSLSNPSYEQFF	TGTGCCAGCAGTTTATCGAACCCTAGCTATGAGCAGTTCTTC
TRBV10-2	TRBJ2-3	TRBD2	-	CASSDTLAGNADTQYF	TGCGCCAGCAGTGATACGCTAGCGGGGAACGCGGATACGCAGTATTTT
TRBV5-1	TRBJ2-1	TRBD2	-	CASSPRTSGVNEQFF	TGCGCCAGCAGCCCGAGGACTAGCGGGGTCAATGAGCAGTTCTTC
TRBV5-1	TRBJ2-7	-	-	CASSLAGTNSYEQYF	TGCGCCAGCAGCTTGGCCGGGACAAACTCCTACGAGCAGTACTTC
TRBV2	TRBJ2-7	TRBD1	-	CASRSDRGLFLRNEQYF	TGTGCCAGCAGATCAGACAGGGGGCTATTCTTAAGAAACGAGCAGTACTTC
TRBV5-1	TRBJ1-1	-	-	CASSLVQGTEAFF	TGCGCCAGCAGCTTGGTCCAGGGCACTGAAGCTTTCTTT
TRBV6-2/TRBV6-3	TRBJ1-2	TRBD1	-	CASSRGDSSYGYTF	TGTGCCAGCAGTAGGGGGGACAGCTCCTATGGCTACACCTTC
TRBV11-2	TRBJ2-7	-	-	CASRETESYEQYF	TGTGCCAGCAGAGAAACGGAGAGCTACGAGCAGTACTTC
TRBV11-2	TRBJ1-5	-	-	CASSLHGSNQPQHF	TGTGCCAGCAGCCTCCACGGGAGCAATCAGCCCCAGCATTTT
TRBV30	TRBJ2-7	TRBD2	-	CAWSVRTSVKYF	TGTGCCTGGAGTGTACGGACTAGCGTGAAGTACTTC
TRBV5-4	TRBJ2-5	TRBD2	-	CASSIGTRAETQYF	TGTGCCAGCAGCATAGGGACTAGAGCGGAGACCCAGTACTTC
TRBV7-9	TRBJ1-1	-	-	CASSLLGARGTEAFF	TGTGCCAGCAGCCTTCTGGGGGCGCGAGGGACTGAAGCTTTCTTT
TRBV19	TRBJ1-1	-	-	CASSRRYMNTEAFF	TGTGCCAGTAGCCGGAGGTATATGAACACTGAAGCTTTCTTT
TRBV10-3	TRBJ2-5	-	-	CAISEHSRDTRAETQYF	TGTGCCATCAGTGAACATTCCCGGGACACCAGAGCGGAGACCCAGTACTTC
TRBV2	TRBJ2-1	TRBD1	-	CASSWTGSGEQFF	TGTGCCAGCAGTTGGACAGGTTCGGGTGAGCAGTTCTTC
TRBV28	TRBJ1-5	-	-	CASSLSREINQPQHF	TGTGCCAGCAGCCTTTCCAGGGAAATCAATCAGCCCCAGCATTTT
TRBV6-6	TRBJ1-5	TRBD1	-	CATHPGQAGQPQHF	TGTGCCACCCACCCTGGACAGGCCGGCCAGCCCCAGCATTTT
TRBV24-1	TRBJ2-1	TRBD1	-	CATSAPGTGGRNEQFF	TGTGCCACCAGTGCCCCCGGGACAGGGGGCAGGAATGAGCAGTTCTTC
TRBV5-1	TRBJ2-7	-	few	CASSYEGLSEQYF	TGCGCCAGCAGTTATGAGGGACTCAGCGAGCAGTACTTC
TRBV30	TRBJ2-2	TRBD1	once	CACPTTGQGITGELFF	TGTGCCTGCCCTACGACGGGACAGGGGATTACCGGGGAGCTGTTTTTT
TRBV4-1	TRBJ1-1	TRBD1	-	CASSLGTGGVWSTEAFF	TGCGCCAGCAGCCTTGGTACAGGGGGCGTTTGGAGCACTGAAGCTTTCTTT
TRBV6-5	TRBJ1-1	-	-	CASSPSTGYTEAFF	TGTGCCAGCAGTCCCTCCACAGGGTACACTGAAGCTTTCTTT
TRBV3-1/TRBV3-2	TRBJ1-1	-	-	CASSQRGHPNTEAFF	TGTGCCAGCAGCCAAAGGGGACACCCGAACACTGAAGCTTTCTTT
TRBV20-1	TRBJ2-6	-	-	CSASGGITLSGANVLTF	TGCAGTGCTAGTGGCGGGATAACTCTTTCTGGGGCCAACGTCCTGACTTTC
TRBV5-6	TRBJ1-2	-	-	CASSLDRLLNYGYTF	TGTGCCAGCAGCCTTGACAGACTCCTTAACTATGGCTACACCTTC
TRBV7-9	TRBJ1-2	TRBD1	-	CASRKTGVSYGYTF	TGTGCCAGCAGGAAGACAGGGGTGAGCTATGGCTACACCTTC
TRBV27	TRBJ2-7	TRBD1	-	CASRRSWTGTGSYEQYF	TGTGCCAGCAGACGTTCTTGGACCGGGACAGGTAGCTACGAGCAGTACTTC
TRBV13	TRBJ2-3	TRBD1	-	CASSPSGTGNTDTQYF	TGTGCCAGCAGCCCGTCCGGGACAGGGAATACAGATACGCAGTATTTT
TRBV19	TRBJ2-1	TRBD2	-	CASSIVAGHYNEQFF	TGTGCCAGTAGTATAGTAGCGGGCCATTACAATGAGCAGTTCTTC
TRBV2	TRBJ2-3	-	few	CASSERGRGDTQYF	TGTGCCAGCAGTGAGCGGGGCCGGGGAGATACGCAGTATTTT
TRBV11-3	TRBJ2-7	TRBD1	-	CASSFSGTVSSYEQYF	TGTGCCAGCAGCTTTTCCGGGACAGTAAGCTCCTACGAGCAGTACTTC
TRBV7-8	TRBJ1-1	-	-	CASSLQGGSTEAFF	TGTGCCAGCAGCTTGCAGGGAGGGAGCACTGAAGCTTTCTTT
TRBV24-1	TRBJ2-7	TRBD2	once	CATRGGDLASEQYF	TGTGCCACCAGGGGAGGGGATCTGGCAAGCGAGCAGTACTTC
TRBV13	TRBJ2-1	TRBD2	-	CASSRRAGGSNEQFF	TGTGCCAGCAGCCGCCGGGCGGGGGGAAGCAATGAGCAGTTCTTC
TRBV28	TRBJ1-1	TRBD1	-	CASSLRVRRTGSMNTEAFF	TGTGCCAGCAGTCTCCGGGTCCGCCGGACAGGGTCGATGAACACTGAAGCTTTCTTT
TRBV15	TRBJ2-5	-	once	CATSRDGRVGETQYF	TGTGCCACCAGCAGAGATGGCCGGGTCGGGGAGACCCAGTACTTC
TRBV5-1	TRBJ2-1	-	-	CASSLIASGEQFF	TGCGCCAGCAGCTTGATAGCGTCGGGCGAGCAGTTCTTC
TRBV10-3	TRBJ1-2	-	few	CAISGDSLAGGYTF	TGTGCCATCAGTGGAGACAGCCTGGCTGGTGGCTACACCTTC
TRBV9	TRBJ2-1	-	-	CASSVAMSNEQFF	TGTGCCAGCAGCGTAGCTATGAGCAATGAGCAGTTCTTC
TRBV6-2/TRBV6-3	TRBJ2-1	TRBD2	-	CASSSGSSYNEQFF	TGTGCCAGCAGCAGCGGGAGCTCCTACAATGAGCAGTTCTTC
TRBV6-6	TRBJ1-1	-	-	CASRKTGNTEAFF	TGTGCCAGCAGGAAGACAGGCAACACTGAAGCTTTCTTT
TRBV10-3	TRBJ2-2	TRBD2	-	CAISSLVAGGPYTGELFF	TGTGCCATCTCAAGTCTGGTAGCGGGGGGACCATACACCGGGGAGCTGTTTTTT
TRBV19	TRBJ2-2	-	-	CASSMPGRDTGELFF	TGTGCCAGTAGTATGCCCGGGCGGGACACCGGGGAGCTGTTTTTT
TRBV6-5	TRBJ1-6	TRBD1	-	CASRDPGTANSPLHF	TGTGCCAGCAGGGACCCCGGGACAGCTAATTCACCCCTCCACTTT
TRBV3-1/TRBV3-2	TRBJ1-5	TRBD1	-	CASSQAQGQQPQHF	TGTGCCAGCAGCCAAGCACAGGGGCAACAGCCCCAGCATTTT
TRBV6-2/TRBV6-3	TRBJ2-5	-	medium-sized	CASSYAEKETQYF	TGTGCCAGCAGTTATGCGGAAAAAGAGACCCAGTACTTC
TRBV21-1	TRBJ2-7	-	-	CASSKVGTDNHEQYF	TGTGCCAGCAGCAAAGTAGGGACAGATAACCACGAGCAGTACTTC